This TCR beta chain is drawn from a study of T cell responses to AZD1222 COVID-19 vaccine (dated by TCRdb to the early 2020s). For the wider study: Because spike-specific TCR depth and breadth did not differ between the two schedules, AZD1222 recipients who got a second dose at roughly 4 weeks were pooled with those who got a second dose at roughly 12 weeks. A total of 230 or so trial participants underwent TCR sequencing, of whom some 210 received two doses of AZD1222 and about 25 received two doses of the MenACWY control vaccine. Trial participants were enrolled by age into 18-55, 56-69 and 70-plus year subgroups, with around 140, 26 and 57 TCR-sequenced participants respectively.

Interpreted using the paper, the time point label stands for: baseline before first vaccination. Vaccinee samples came from UK trials COV001 and COV002, including a single-blind randomized controlled phase 2/3 trial of AZD1222 (ChAdOx1 nCoV-19) in healthy adults. For TCRbeta chain sequencing, PBMC samples were collected from trial participants at day 0 and at day 28 after the second dose. Results the study describes overall, beyond this receptor: Reportedly, almost half of the unique spike-specific TCRs recognized epitopes lying outside the regions that are mutated in the B.1.351 and B.1.1.7 variants. Only a handful of AZD1222 recipients were SARS-CoV-2 seropositive at baseline, limiting conclusions about previously exposed vaccinees. Participants were mostly white British, with more females than males. The authors suggested clonal diversity may have been underestimated. No day 14 peak-response samples were available, so repertoires were characterized only after the peak T cell response. In the small 56-69-year group, the increase in depth fell short of significance, most likely because of low power. After two AZD1222 doses, spike-specific TCR breadth and depth were significantly higher than at day 0 and than in MenACWY recipients. The whole spike protein was spanned by vaccine-associated CD4 TCRs, and dominant responses were seen in regions 160-218 and 743-854.

The CDR3 regions of human TCRbeta chains were analyzed by immunosequencing. The paper's processing steps were these. Repertoire TCRs were matched against a reference library of SARS-CoV-2-specific TCRs generated with the MIRA antigen-specificity platform. Breadth meant the fraction of unique TCRs that were SARS-CoV-2-associated, whereas depth meant the fraction of total T cells that were SARS-CoV-2-associated. Using the MIRA data, every spike-specific TCR was mapped to the spike region that the TCR reacted to and assigned to either a CD4 or a CD8 class. Log10-transformed breadth and depth values were compared by one-way ANOVA with Sidak's multiple comparisons tests. The table was pulled from immuneACCESS by TCRdb, which kept in-frame rearrangements only. Such tables lose some clones; where checked, under half of the loss comes from unresolved V genes, and the rest has no known cause. The DNA was the basis for D and trimming; V, J and clone size are from that table. The table for this sample lists 100,000 or so clones; 90% of them were counted only once. Together, the top ten hold 1.3% of the sample.

As for this clone: Its antigen is still unknown. No base quality information exists; no much larger clone differs at one position.

The CDR3 contains 12 residues, cysteine and phenylalanine counted. Only the CDR3 region is kept as DNA, spanning 36 bases read in frame from base 1. CDR1 and CDR2, per the germline V gene (reference sequence), are GTSNPN and SVGIG. V is pared back by 5 bases and J by 10 bases, with 15 bases lying between the germline termini. The sequence came from an adult in good health. Source: peripheral blood, taken on day 0 of AZD1222 vaccination. The sequence is built from TRBV30 and TRBJ2-1; tentative D gene TRBD2, with 6 bases matching. For the CDR3, the sequence is CAWSPGRWEQFF. The DNA sequence is TGTGCCTGGTCTCCAGGGAGGTGGGAGCAGTTCTTC.